This TCR beta chain was captured in a study of T cell responses to AZD1222 COVID-19 vaccine. This CDR3 region has 16 residues. The V end was cut by 4 bases, the J end by 0 bases, with 15 bases between. Germline assignment: CDR1 LNHNV and CDR2 YYDKDF (reference sequence). In this sample, this clone turned up once. Antigen: not known. Study-level findings and limits: The donor group comprised mostly white British people and more females; the analysis possibly underestimated clonal diversity.

Sequencing was performed with immunoSEQ multiplex PCR; in TCRdb, only in-frame clones are kept and a portion is missing. This sample carries about 89,000 clones, around 90% of them seen once, and the ten largest clones take around a tenth. The source was peripheral blood, collected 28 days after the second AZD1222 dose. The sequence was collected from an adult who received the AZD1222 COVID-19 vaccine. The chain uses TRBV15 and TRBJ1-1, with D unclear. Here the CDR3 DNA reads TGTGCCACCAGCATGGGCCCCAGGCAACTGAACACTGAAGCTTTCTTT. This codes for CATSMGPRQLNTEAFF. The variable domain in full, with the rest retrieved from reference TRBV15 and TRBJ1-1, is DAMVIQNPRYQVTQFGKPVTLSCSQTLNHNVMYWYQQKSSQAPKLLFHYYDKDFNNEADTPDNFQSRRPNTSFCFLDIRSPGLGDTAMYLCATSMGPRQLNTEAFFGQGTRLTVV.